This entry describes one T cell receptor delta chain. As yet, its antigen is unknown. This entry belongs to a study of Vδ1+ human thymocytes. Whole-study findings and limits: Thymic TRG and TRD repertoires appeared highly polyclonal.

The template was reverse-transcribed extracted RNA. The CDR3 regions were amplified by multiplex PCR from V-gene primers to a constant-region primer. TCRdb re-called clones from the multiplex PCR reads using CATT. The repertoire has some 73,000 delta-chain clones, approximately 34% of them found once; the top ten carry 0.2% to 0.3%. This CDR3 is 16 amino acids long. V lost 3 bases and J lost 4; bases outside the gene matches: 11. In germline, CDR1 is TSWWSYY, CDR2 QGS. The source is a boy under three years old who had congenital heart surgery. Input material: Vdelta1+ gamma-delta thymocytes from the thymus. Subset of the sample: FACS-sorted CD3+ TCRalphabeta- TCRVdelta1+ TCRVdelta2- thymocytes. The chain employs TRDV1 and TRDJ1, with 7 bases matching TRDD2. CDR3 loop: CALGEGLPPYRDKLIF. The CDR3 nucleotides read TGTGCTCTTGGGGAGGGCCTTCCTCCTTATCGCGATAAACTCATCTTT.